In this sample, the clone carrying this T cell receptor beta chain turned up once. Antigen: not known. A much larger clone lies one base from this, so it may be a read error. Looked up from germline, CDR1 is DFQATT and CDR2 is SNEGSKA (reference sequence). V lost 3 bases and J lost 4; bases outside the gene matches: 17. The length of the CDR3 is 17 residues. Axillary draining lymph nodes of breast cancer patients supplied the node samples. These data originate in a study of breast tumors, draining lymph nodes, adjacent tissues. Overall study findings and caveats: Tumor and nontumor repertoires were significantly more similar in luminal-like than in basal-like breast cancer. Tumor repertoires ranked between lymph nodes and nontumor tissue in diversity, with V and J gene preferences.

TCRdb fed the multiplex PCR reads into MiXCR, producing one record per CDR3 protein. The sample holds 200,000 to 250,000 distinct CDR3 sequences, less than 35% seen once. This chain links TRBV20-1 with TRBJ2-5, with 7 bases that match TRBD2. The source is a female donor with breast cancer. Some clones in this sample may be carry-over from other donors' samples. The sequenced sample was axillary lymph node tissue. CDR3 amino acids: CSASPLVGGPGIETQYF. In nucleotides, the CDR3 is TGCAGTGCTAGTCCTTTGGTGGGAGGGCCTGGTATAGAGACCCAGTACTTC.